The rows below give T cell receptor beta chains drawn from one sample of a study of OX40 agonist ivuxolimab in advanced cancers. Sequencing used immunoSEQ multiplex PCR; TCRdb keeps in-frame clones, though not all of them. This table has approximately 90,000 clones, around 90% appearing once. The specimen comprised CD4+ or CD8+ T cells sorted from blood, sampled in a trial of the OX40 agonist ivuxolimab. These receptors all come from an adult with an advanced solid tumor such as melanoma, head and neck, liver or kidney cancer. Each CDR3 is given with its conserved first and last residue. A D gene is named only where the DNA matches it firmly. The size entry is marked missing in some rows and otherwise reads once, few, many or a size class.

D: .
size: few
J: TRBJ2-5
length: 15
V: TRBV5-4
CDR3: CASSPPGRSQETQYF
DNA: TGTGCCAGCAGCCCCCCCGGACGGTCGCAAGAGACCCAGTACTTC

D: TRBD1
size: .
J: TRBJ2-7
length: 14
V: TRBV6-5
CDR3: CASSSRDRGYEQYF
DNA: TGTGCCAGCAGTTCTCGGGACAGGGGCTACGAGCAGTACTTC

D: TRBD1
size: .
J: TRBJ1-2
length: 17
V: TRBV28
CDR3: CASSSRAGGVGYYGYTF
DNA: TGTGCCAGCAGTTCGAGGGCAGGGGGCGTTGGGTACTATGGCTACACCTTC

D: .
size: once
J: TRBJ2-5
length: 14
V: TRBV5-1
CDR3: CASSLVGGQETQYF
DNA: TGCGCCAGCAGCTTGGTAGGGGGCCAAGAGACCCAGTACTTC

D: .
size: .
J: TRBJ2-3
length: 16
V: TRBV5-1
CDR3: CASSLLGSASTDTQYF
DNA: TGCGCCAGCAGCTTGCTGGGATCAGCATCGACAGATACGCAGTATTTT

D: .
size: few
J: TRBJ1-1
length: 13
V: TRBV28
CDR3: CASSFAMNTEAFF
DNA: TGTGCCAGCAGTTTCGCGATGAACACTGAAGCTTTCTTT

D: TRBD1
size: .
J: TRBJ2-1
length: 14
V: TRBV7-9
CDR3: CASSLVQGSSEQFF
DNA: TGTGCCAGCAGCTTAGTACAGGGGTCGAGTGAGCAGTTCTTC

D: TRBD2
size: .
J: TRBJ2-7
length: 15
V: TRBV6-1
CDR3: CASRGLAGGSGEQYF
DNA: TGTGCCAGCAGGGGACTAGCGGGAGGGTCAGGGGAGCAGTACTTC

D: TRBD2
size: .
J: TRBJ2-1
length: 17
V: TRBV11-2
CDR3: CASSAYPGLASYNEQFF
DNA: TGTGCCAGCAGCGCTTACCCGGGACTAGCTTCCTACAATGAGCAGTTCTTC

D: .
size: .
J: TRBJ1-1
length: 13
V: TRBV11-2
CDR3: CASSAPGRTEAFF
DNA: TGTGCCAGCAGCGCCCCAGGGAGGACTGAAGCTTTCTTT

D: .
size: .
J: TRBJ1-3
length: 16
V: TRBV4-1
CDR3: CASSQGDRLSGNTIYF
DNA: TGCGCCAGCAGCCAAGGGGACCGACTCTCTGGAAACACCATATATTTT

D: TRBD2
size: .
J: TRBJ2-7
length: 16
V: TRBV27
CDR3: CASSLPPAGASYEQYF
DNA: TGTGCCAGCAGTCTCCCCCCGGCGGGAGCATCCTACGAGCAGTACTTC

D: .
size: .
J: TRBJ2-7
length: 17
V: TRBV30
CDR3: CAWSRRTPGVAEYEQYF
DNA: TGTGCCTGGAGTCGCCGGACCCCTGGGGTTGCGGAATACGAGCAGTACTTC

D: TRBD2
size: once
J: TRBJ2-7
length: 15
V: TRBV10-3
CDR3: CAIQDRLAGNSEQYF
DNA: TGTGCCATCCAGGACCGACTAGCGGGAAATTCCGAGCAGTACTTC

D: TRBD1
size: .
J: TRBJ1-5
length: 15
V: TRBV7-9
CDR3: CASSPPGQGIQPQHF
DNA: TGTGCCAGCAGCCCCCCGGGACAGGGTATTCAGCCCCAGCATTTT

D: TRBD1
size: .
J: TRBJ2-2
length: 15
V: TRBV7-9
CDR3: CASSFAGTDTGELFF
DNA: TGTGCCAGCAGCTTCGCCGGGACAGACACCGGGGAGCTGTTTTTT

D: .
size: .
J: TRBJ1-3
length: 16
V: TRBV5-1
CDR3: CASSLAPGMDGNTIYF
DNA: TGCGCCAGCAGCTTGGCACCGGGAATGGATGGAAACACCATATATTTT

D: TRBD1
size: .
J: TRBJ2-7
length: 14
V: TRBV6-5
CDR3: CASSWDRLMGEQYF
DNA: TGTGCCAGCAGCTGGGACAGGCTTATGGGCGAGCAGTACTTC

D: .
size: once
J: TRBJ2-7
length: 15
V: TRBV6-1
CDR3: CASKAPGTVAFEQYF
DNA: TGTGCCAGCAAAGCCCCCGGGACCGTGGCTTTCGAGCAGTACTTC

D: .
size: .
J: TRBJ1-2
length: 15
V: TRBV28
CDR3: CASSSRDTSNYGYTF
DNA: TGTGCCAGCAGTTCCCGGGACACTTCTAACTATGGCTACACCTTC

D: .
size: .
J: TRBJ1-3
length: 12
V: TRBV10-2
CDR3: CASQGSGNTIYF
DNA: TGCGCCAGCCAGGGCTCTGGAAACACCATATATTTT

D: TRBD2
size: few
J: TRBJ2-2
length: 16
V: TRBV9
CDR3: CASSVATATSPGELFF
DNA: TGTGCCAGCAGCGTAGCTACAGCGACTAGCCCCGGGGAGCTGTTTTTT

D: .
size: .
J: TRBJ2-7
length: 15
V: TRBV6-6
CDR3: CASTKDPGANYEQYF
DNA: TGTGCCAGCACCAAGGATCCGGGGGCGAACTACGAGCAGTACTTC

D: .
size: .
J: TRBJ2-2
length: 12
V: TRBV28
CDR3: CASSRGAGELFF
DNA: TGTGCCAGCAGCAGGGGAGCCGGGGAGCTGTTTTTT

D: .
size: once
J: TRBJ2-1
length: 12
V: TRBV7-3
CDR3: CASSSYTGEQFF
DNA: TGTGCCAGCAGCTCTTATACGGGTGAGCAGTTCTTC

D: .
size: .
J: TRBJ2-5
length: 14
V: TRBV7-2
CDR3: CASSPQGGKETQYF
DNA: TGTGCCAGCAGCCCCCAGGGCGGGAAAGAGACCCAGTACTTC

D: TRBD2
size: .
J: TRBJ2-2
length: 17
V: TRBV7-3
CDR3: CASSLGGLAGETGELFF
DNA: TGTGCCAGCAGCTTAGGAGGACTAGCGGGAGAAACCGGGGAGCTGTTTTTT

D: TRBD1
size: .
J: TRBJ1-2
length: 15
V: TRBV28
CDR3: CASSLGRGLGYGYTF
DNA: TGTGCCAGCAGTTTGGGCAGGGGGCTCGGCTATGGCTACACCTTC

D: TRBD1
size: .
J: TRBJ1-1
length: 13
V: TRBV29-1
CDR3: CSVGQVVGTEAFF
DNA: TGCAGCGTGGGACAGGTTGTTGGCACTGAAGCTTTCTTT

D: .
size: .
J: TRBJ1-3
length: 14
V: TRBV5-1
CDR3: CASSSTSSGNTIYF
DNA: TGCGCCAGCAGCTCCACTTCCTCTGGAAACACCATATATTTT

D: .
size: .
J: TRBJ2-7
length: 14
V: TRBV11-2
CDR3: CASSFTSIGDEQYF
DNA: TGTGCCAGCAGCTTTACATCAATTGGGGACGAGCAGTACTTC

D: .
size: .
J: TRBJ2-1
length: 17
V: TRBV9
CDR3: CASSVFPAKTTYNEQFF
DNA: TGTGCCAGCAGCGTATTCCCGGCCAAGACCACATACAATGAGCAGTTCTTC

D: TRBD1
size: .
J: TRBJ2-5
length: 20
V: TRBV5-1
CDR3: CASSPGQGAYSGRGIETQYF
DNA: TGCGCCAGCAGCCCGGGACAGGGGGCGTATAGCGGGAGAGGTATAGAGACCCAGTACTTC

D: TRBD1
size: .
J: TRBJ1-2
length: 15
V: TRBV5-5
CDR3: CASSPGGQGNYGYTF
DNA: TGTGCCAGCAGCCCAGGGGGACAGGGGAACTATGGCTACACCTTC

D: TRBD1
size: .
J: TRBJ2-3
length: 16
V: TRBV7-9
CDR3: CASSQQGAVVTDTQYF
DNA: TGTGCCAGCAGCCAACAGGGGGCCGTTGTCACAGATACGCAGTATTTT